This T cell receptor (beta chain) was sequenced during a study of post-analysis software for immune sequencing data. Across the study: Several disease courses (relapsing-remitting, secondary progressive and progressive-relapsing) of multiple sclerosis were included.

Study-level points and caveats: Controls' normalized Chao1 diversity significantly exceeded that of multiple sclerosis patients. F measure showed strong co-clustering of same-batch samples. About 5 TRBV segments occurring more often in patients than controls included TRBV5-6, TRBV5-1 and TRBV20-1.

Incorporated into the TCR beta cDNA libraries were unique molecular identifiers, which served to reduce PCR and sequencing biases. Between about 0.85 and 10 million T cells gave rise to roughly 0.5 million cDNA molecules. One entry per CDR3 protein, called by TCRdb with MiXCR from the PCR reads. The sample carries roughly 800,000 distinct CDR3 sequences, 40% to 55% recorded once. This CDR3 region has 14 residues. Germline CDR1 reads LGHNA; CDR2 reads YSLEER. Comments on this clonotype: Its antigen is currently unknown. Sequence at one end of the junction differs from germline and may be a read error.

V usage is TRBV4-3 and J usage is TRBJ2-5; a possible D gene is TRBD1 (7 bases). Sequenced material: blood. The clonotype was recovered from a girl aged 5-17 years with multiple sclerosis. Written as DNA, the CDR3 is TGTGCCAGCAGCCAGGGGGGCTCCGGGGAGACCCAGTACTTC. This encodes CASSQGGSGETQYF.